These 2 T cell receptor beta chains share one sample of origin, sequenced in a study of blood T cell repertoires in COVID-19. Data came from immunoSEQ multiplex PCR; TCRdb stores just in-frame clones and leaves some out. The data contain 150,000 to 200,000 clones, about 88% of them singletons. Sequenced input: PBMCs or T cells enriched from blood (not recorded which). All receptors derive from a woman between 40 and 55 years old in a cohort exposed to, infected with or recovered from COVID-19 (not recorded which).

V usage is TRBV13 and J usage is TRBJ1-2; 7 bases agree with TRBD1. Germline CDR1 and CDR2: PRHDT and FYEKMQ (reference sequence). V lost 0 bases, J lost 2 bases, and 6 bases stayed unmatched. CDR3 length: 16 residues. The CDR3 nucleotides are TGTGCCAGCAGCTTAGGGACAGGGACACGAAACTATGGCTACACCTTC. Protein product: CASSLGTGTRNYGYTF.

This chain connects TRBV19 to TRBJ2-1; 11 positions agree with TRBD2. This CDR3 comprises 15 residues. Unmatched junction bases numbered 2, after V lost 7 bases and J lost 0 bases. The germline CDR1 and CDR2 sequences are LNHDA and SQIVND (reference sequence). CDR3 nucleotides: TGTGCCAGTACTAGCGGGAGGAGCTCCTACAATGAGCAGTTCTTC. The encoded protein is CASTSGRSSYNEQFF.